This T cell receptor (beta chain) was profiled in a study of naive and memory T cell subsets. Note on this clonotype: Its antigen remains unknown. An end of the junction does not agree with germline; a read error may underlie this.

An equimolar mix of two oligonucleotides served as the beta constant-region primer for TRBC1 and TRBC2. The ligated cDNA underwent four PCR rounds using SP2 and nested alpha and beta constant-region primers. TCRdb redid the calling of the UMI-ligation and nested PCR reads with MiXCR, one entry per CDR3 protein. Of around 130,000 distinct CDR3 sequences listed, 30% to 45% are singletons. CDR3 length: 14 amino acids. Germline values: CDR1 SSHAT, CDR2 FNYEAQ (reference sequence). General observations from the study: In naive cells, over 85% of TCR sequences were seen only once. Between naive and memory subsets, TCR abundance power law exponents differed.

CD8 T cells were positively selected from what remained after CD4 positive selection. Four subsets defined by CD45RA and CD27 were sorted after CD3, CD4, CD8 and live/dead staining. The material sequenced was central memory CD4+ T cells from blood. The chain links TRBV7-7 to TRBJ2-1; TRBD2 is a possible D gene (5 bases). This TCR came from a human donor in good health. The CDR3 region is CASSLAHGYNEQFF. The CDR3 nucleotides read TGTGCTAGCAGCTTAGCGCACGGCTACAATGAGCAGTTCTTC.